This passage covers 11 T cell receptor beta chains from one sample sequenced in a study of blood T cell repertoires in COVID-19 (TCRdb year 2020). Receptors were amplified or captured by the immunoSEQ multiplex PCR assay. What TCRdb holds here is the immuneACCESS table cut down to in-frame rearrangements. Part of the clones is not present; checked against another copy, under half of the missing clones reflect an unresolved V gene, and the others are unexplained. This sample is represented by more than 150,000 clones; 70% to 80% of them were singletons. The top ten hold 13% to 15% of the sample. The sequenced sample was PBMCs or T cells enriched from blood (not recorded which). Every receptor here comes from a man in his 60s who had been exposed to COVID-19.

This chain joins TRBV6-5 and TRBJ1-4; D unclear. V shed 2 bases and J shed 0 bases, with 4 bases lying between them. CDR1 is MNHEY, CDR2 SVGAGI, per germline. The length of the CDR3 is 14 residues. The CDR3 sequence: CASSYRATNEKLFF. CDR3 DNA sequence: TGTGCCAGCAGTTACAGAGCAACTAATGAAAAACTGTTTTTT.

This clone was picked up one time. The chain combines TRBV9 with TRBJ2-3, with 7 bases aligning to TRBD1. CDR1 and CDR2 (germline): SGDLS, YYNGEE. V dropped 0 bases and J dropped 2; count of bases not matched to a gene: 15. CDR3 length: 19 residues. The CDR3 DNA reads as TGTGCCAGCAGCGTAGGTGGGACCGGGACAGCAGCGTACACAGATACGCAGTATTTT. It is translated as CASSVGGTGTAAYTDTQYF.

The chain carries TRBV15 and TRBJ1-5; D is ambiguous. V was trimmed by 0 bases and J by 3 bases, leaving 9 bases between them. The germline V gene encodes CDR1 LNHNV and CDR2 YYDKDF (reference sequence). The CDR3 loop spans 15 amino acids. The CDR3 DNA sequence: TGTGCCACCAGCAGAGAGGAGAGTTCCAATCAGCCCCAGCATTTT. Translating it yields CATSREESSNQPQHF.

This chain uses TRBV23-1 with TRBJ1-2; maybe TRBD1 (5 bases). TRBV23-1 has ORF status, its function being uncertain. The CDR3 loop spans 13 amino acids. Between the trimmed V and J ends, which lost 8 bases and 3 bases, there was a span of 13 bases. CDR3 amino acids: CASPETDYYGYTF. The CDR3 DNA reads TGCGCCAGCCCCGAGACAGACTACTATGGCTACACCTTC.

V gene TRBV7-9 combines with J gene TRBJ1-3; D possibly corresponds to TRBD1 (5 bases). The ends were cut back, 5 bases at V and 3 bases at J, with 8 bases in the middle. The CDR3 has 13 residues. Germline CDR1 is SEHNR and CDR2 is FQNEAQ (reference sequence). CDR3 bases: TGTGCCAGCAGCCTAGACAGTGGAAACACCATATATTTT. Translated, it gives CASSLDSGNTIYF.

The V gene is TRBV4-3, the J gene TRBJ2-1; 9 bases match TRBD1. V lost 1 base, J lost 4 bases, and 8 bases stayed unmatched. CDR1 and CDR2 (germline): LGHNA, YSLEER. This CDR3 comprises 17 residues. Written as DNA, the CDR3 is TGCGCCAGCAGCCAAGTCCCGGGGACAGGGCCTTACAATGAGCAGTTCTTC. Protein sequence: CASSQVPGTGPYNEQFF.

The chain joins TRBV7-3 to TRBJ2-2, with 8 bases matching TRBD1. Trimming at V came to 4 bases and at J to 3 bases, leaving 10 bases not matched to a gene. CDR1 SGHTA and CDR2 FQGTGA come from the germline V gene. This CDR3 spans 17 amino acids. CDR3 loop: CASSYGRGRVDTGELFF. The CDR3 DNA reads as TGTGCCAGCAGCTATGGCAGGGGGCGCGTAGACACCGGGGAGCTGTTTTTT. The full variable domain, completed using reference TRBV7-3 and TRBJ2-2, is GAGVSQTPSNKVTEKGKYVELRCDPISGHTALYWYRQSLGQGPEFLIYFQGTGAADDSGLPNDRFFAVRPEGSVSTLKIQRTERGDSAVYLCASSYGRGRVDTGELFFGEGSRLTVL.

CDR3 residues: CASSTGRGQGGTEAFF. The CDR3, as DNA: TGTGCCAGCAGTACAGGACGCGGACAGGGTGGTACTGAAGCTTTCTTT. The chain has TRBV2 and TRBJ1-1, with 8 bases that match TRBD1. The CDR3 spans 16 residues. V lost 5 bases and J lost 5; bases outside the gene matches: 13. From germline, CDR1 is SNHLY and CDR2 FYNNEI.

V and J are TRBV3-1 (or the pseudogene TRBV3-2) and TRBJ1-2, with TRBD1 matching over 7 bases. The CDR3 loop spans 15 amino acids. Germline values: CDR1 LGHDT, CDR2 YNNKEL (reference sequence). V lost 0 bases to trimming and J lost 8 bases; unmatched junction nucleotides: 9. This chain's CDR3 is CASSQDVQGLMGYTF. The CDR3 DNA sequence: TGTGCCAGCAGCCAAGACGTACAGGGGTTAATGGGCTACACCTTC.

In its sample, this clone was seen a few times. This rearrangement joins TRBV30 to TRBJ2-5; TRBD1 matches 7 bases. This CDR3 spans 13 amino acids. Unmatched junction bases numbered 3, after V lost 2 bases and J lost 3 bases. Germline CDR1 reads GTSNPN; CDR2 reads SVGIG (reference sequence). The CDR3 sequence is CAWSSTGEETQYF. The CDR3 region has the DNA TGTGCCTGGAGTTCCACAGGGGAAGAGACCCAGTACTTC.

The genes are TRBV2 and TRBJ2-1; possible D gene TRBD2, 5 bases. CDR1 and CDR2 from the germline V gene are SNHLY and FYNNEI. The V end was cut by 0 bases, the J end by 0 bases, with 6 bases between. This CDR3 comprises 15 residues. CDR3 amino acids: CASSEAGSSYNEQFF. The CDR3, as DNA: TGTGCCAGCAGTGAAGCAGGGAGCTCCTACAATGAGCAGTTCTTC.